Listed below are T cell receptor beta chains from one sample, sequenced in a study of blood T cell repertoires in COVID-19. Sequencing was performed with immunoSEQ multiplex PCR; in TCRdb, only in-frame clones are kept and a portion is missing. The sample contains roughly 340,000 clones, about 90% of which appear only once. The source material was peripheral blood. The receptors derive from a woman between 25 and 40 years old with COVID-19, enrolled during active disease. Each CDR3 is given with its conserved first and last residue. Each record gives: D gene, clone size, J gene, CDR3 length, V gene, CDR3 protein, CDR3 DNA. D genes are given only for firm matches. Rows give clone size only sometimes, using once, few, many, or a class for an expanded clone.

d_call: -; clone_size: -; j_call: TRBJ2-7; cdr3_length: 15; v_call: TRBV27; cdr3_aa: CASSPTGRLSYEQYF; cdr3_nt: TGTGCCAGCAGTCCTACAGGACGACTCTCCTACGAGCAGTACTTC
d_call: TRBD2; clone_size: -; j_call: TRBJ2-1; cdr3_length: 14; v_call: TRBV2; cdr3_aa: CASREGLAGTEQFF; cdr3_nt: TGTGCCAGCAGGGAGGGTCTAGCGGGTACTGAGCAGTTCTTC
d_call: -; clone_size: -; j_call: TRBJ1-2; cdr3_length: 14; v_call: TRBV10-3; cdr3_aa: CAINYLEGNGGYTF; cdr3_nt: TGTGCCATCAACTACCTCGAGGGTAATGGAGGCTACACCTTC
d_call: TRBD1; clone_size: -; j_call: TRBJ1-5; cdr3_length: 15; v_call: TRBV7-8; cdr3_aa: CASSPRTGFNQPQHF; cdr3_nt: TGTGCCAGCAGCCCCAGGACAGGGTTCAACCAGCCCCAGCATTTT
d_call: -; clone_size: -; j_call: TRBJ2-2; cdr3_length: 14; v_call: TRBV18; cdr3_aa: CASSPRRGLGELFF; cdr3_nt: TGTGCCAGCTCACCACGTAGAGGTCTCGGGGAGCTGTTTTTT
d_call: TRBD2; clone_size: -; j_call: TRBJ2-7; cdr3_length: 16; v_call: TRBV10-3; cdr3_aa: CAIGQGLAKSSYEQYF; cdr3_nt: TGTGCCATCGGGCAGGGACTAGCGAAGAGCTCCTACGAGCAGTACTTC
d_call: TRBD2; clone_size: -; j_call: TRBJ2-1; cdr3_length: 16; v_call: TRBV7-9; cdr3_aa: CASSPGGSGGGSEQFF; cdr3_nt: TGTGCCAGCAGCCCTGGGGGTAGCGGGGGTGGTTCTGAGCAGTTCTTC
d_call: TRBD1; clone_size: -; j_call: TRBJ1-1; cdr3_length: 18; v_call: TRBV19; cdr3_aa: CASSIALGGTGIKTEAFF; cdr3_nt: TGTGCCAGTAGTATAGCCCTGGGGGGGACAGGGATAAAAACTGAAGCTTTCTTT
d_call: -; clone_size: -; j_call: TRBJ2-7; cdr3_length: 13; v_call: TRBV15; cdr3_aa: CATSSQQSYEQYF; cdr3_nt: TGTGCCACCAGCAGTCAACAGAGCTACGAGCAGTACTTC
d_call: TRBD1; clone_size: -; j_call: TRBJ1-1; cdr3_length: 12; v_call: TRBV6-5; cdr3_aa: CASRQTGGEAFF; cdr3_nt: TGTGCCAGCAGACAAACAGGGGGTGAAGCTTTCTTT
d_call: TRBD1; clone_size: -; j_call: TRBJ1-6; cdr3_length: 15; v_call: TRBV6-5; cdr3_aa: CASSYSGTDYTPLHF; cdr3_nt: TGTGCCAGCAGTTACTCGGGGACAGATTATACACCCCTCCACTTT
d_call: -; clone_size: -; j_call: TRBJ2-3; cdr3_length: 15; v_call: TRBV7-2; cdr3_aa: CASSTRAASTDTQYF; cdr3_nt: TGTGCCAGCAGCACTAGGGCGGCTAGCACAGATACGCAGTATTTT
d_call: TRBD1; clone_size: -; j_call: TRBJ2-1; cdr3_length: 15; v_call: TRBV7-9; cdr3_aa: CASSRLGQGPNEQFF; cdr3_nt: TGTGCCAGCAGCCGCCTAGGACAGGGCCCCAATGAGCAGTTCTTC
d_call: -; clone_size: -; j_call: TRBJ2-1; cdr3_length: 15; v_call: TRBV6-4; cdr3_aa: CASSVSGQSYNEQFF; cdr3_nt: TGTGCCAGCAGTGTTTCGGGACAATCCTACAATGAGCAGTTCTTC
d_call: -; clone_size: -; j_call: TRBJ2-1; cdr3_length: 14; v_call: TRBV5-1; cdr3_aa: CASSYRAGFVEQFF; cdr3_nt: TGCGCCAGCAGCTACAGGGCAGGATTTGTTGAGCAGTTCTTC
d_call: -; clone_size: -; j_call: TRBJ1-1; cdr3_length: 14; v_call: TRBV5-6; cdr3_aa: CASSGGGMNTEAFF; cdr3_nt: TGTGCCAGCAGCGGTGGAGGCATGAACACTGAAGCTTTCTTT
d_call: TRBD1; clone_size: -; j_call: TRBJ1-1; cdr3_length: 15; v_call: TRBV28; cdr3_aa: CASSWHRGPNTEAFF; cdr3_nt: TGTGCCAGCAGTTGGCACAGGGGGCCGAACACTGAAGCTTTCTTT
d_call: TRBD2; clone_size: -; j_call: TRBJ2-5; cdr3_length: 13; v_call: TRBV2; cdr3_aa: CASSPGLVETQYF; cdr3_nt: TGTGCCAGCAGCCCGGGACTAGTGGAGACCCAGTACTTC
d_call: -; clone_size: -; j_call: TRBJ2-2; cdr3_length: 15; v_call: TRBV5-1; cdr3_aa: CASSLGQTNTGELFF; cdr3_nt: TGCGCCAGCAGCTTGGGCCAGACGAACACCGGGGAGCTGTTTTTT
d_call: -; clone_size: -; j_call: TRBJ1-6; cdr3_length: 13; v_call: TRBV12-3/TRBV12-4; cdr3_aa: CASLGQGYSPLHF; cdr3_nt: TGTGCCAGCCTGGGGCAGGGGTATTCACCCCTCCACTTT
d_call: TRBD1; clone_size: -; j_call: TRBJ2-2; cdr3_length: 14; v_call: TRBV6-5; cdr3_aa: CASRDRENTGELFF; cdr3_nt: TGTGCCAGCAGGGACAGGGAGAACACCGGGGAGCTGTTTTTT
d_call: -; clone_size: -; j_call: TRBJ1-3; cdr3_length: 16; v_call: TRBV4-1; cdr3_aa: CASSQGPGQAGNTIYF; cdr3_nt: TGCGCCAGCAGCCAAGGTCCAGGGCAGGCTGGAAACACCATATATTTT
d_call: -; clone_size: -; j_call: TRBJ2-5; cdr3_length: 14; v_call: TRBV19; cdr3_aa: CASSAPGLQETQYF; cdr3_nt: TGTGCCAGTAGTGCACCGGGACTCCAAGAGACCCAGTACTTC
d_call: -; clone_size: -; j_call: TRBJ2-1; cdr3_length: 11; v_call: TRBV2; cdr3_aa: CASMGARNAFF; cdr3_nt: TGTGCCAGCATGGGGGCCCGGAATGCGTTCTTC
d_call: TRBD2; clone_size: -; j_call: TRBJ2-7; cdr3_length: 14; v_call: TRBV29-1; cdr3_aa: CSVLGLAGVREQYF; cdr3_nt: TGCAGCGTTTTAGGACTAGCGGGGGTTAGGGAGCAGTACTTC
d_call: -; clone_size: -; j_call: TRBJ1-2; cdr3_length: 14; v_call: TRBV28; cdr3_aa: CASSFRGSYYGYTF; cdr3_nt: TGTGCCAGCAGTTTCCGGGGATCGTACTATGGCTACACCTTC
d_call: -; clone_size: -; j_call: TRBJ2-1; cdr3_length: 15; v_call: TRBV27; cdr3_aa: CASSSRQVSYNEQFF; cdr3_nt: TGTGCCAGCAGTTCTCGACAGGTTTCCTACAATGAGCAGTTCTTC
d_call: -; clone_size: -; j_call: TRBJ1-6; cdr3_length: 15; v_call: TRBV6-5; cdr3_aa: CASSSWVYSGESLHF; cdr3_nt: TGTGCCAGCAGTTCCTGGGTCTACTCCGGGGAATCCCTCCACTTT
d_call: -; clone_size: -; j_call: TRBJ2-2; cdr3_length: 15; v_call: TRBV3-1/TRBV3-2; cdr3_aa: CASSRRAGETGELFF; cdr3_nt: TGTGCCAGCAGCCGACGGGCCGGGGAGACCGGGGAGCTGTTTTTT
d_call: TRBD1; clone_size: -; j_call: TRBJ2-4; cdr3_length: 18; v_call: TRBV5-1; cdr3_aa: CASSLVTGDLLAKNIQYF; cdr3_nt: TGCGCCAGCAGTTTAGTAACAGGGGACCTCTTAGCCAAAAACATTCAGTACTTC
d_call: TRBD1; clone_size: -; j_call: TRBJ2-6; cdr3_length: 18; v_call: TRBV13; cdr3_aa: CASSTRTGDNSGANVLTF; cdr3_nt: TGTGCCAGCAGCACGCGGACAGGGGACAACTCTGGGGCCAACGTCCTGACTTTC
d_call: -; clone_size: once; j_call: TRBJ2-7; cdr3_length: 15; v_call: TRBV6-5; cdr3_aa: CASTVAQGSSGEQYF; cdr3_nt: TGTGCCAGCACGGTAGCCCAGGGTAGTTCCGGCGAGCAGTACTTC